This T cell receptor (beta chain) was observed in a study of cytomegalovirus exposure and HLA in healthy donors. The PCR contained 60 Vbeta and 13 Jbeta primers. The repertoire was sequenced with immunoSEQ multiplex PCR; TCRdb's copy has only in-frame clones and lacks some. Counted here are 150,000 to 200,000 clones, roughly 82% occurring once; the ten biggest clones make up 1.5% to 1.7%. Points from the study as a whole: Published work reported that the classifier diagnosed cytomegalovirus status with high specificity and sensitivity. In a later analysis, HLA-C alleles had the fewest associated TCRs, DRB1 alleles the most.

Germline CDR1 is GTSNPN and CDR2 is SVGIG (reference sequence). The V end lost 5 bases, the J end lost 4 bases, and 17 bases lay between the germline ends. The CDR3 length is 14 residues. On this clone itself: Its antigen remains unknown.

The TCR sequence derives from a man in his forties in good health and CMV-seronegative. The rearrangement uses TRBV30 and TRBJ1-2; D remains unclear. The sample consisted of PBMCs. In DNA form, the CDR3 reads TGTGCCTGGGGATGGCAGGTGGGGAGCTATGGCTACACCTTC. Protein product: CAWGWQVGSYGYTF.